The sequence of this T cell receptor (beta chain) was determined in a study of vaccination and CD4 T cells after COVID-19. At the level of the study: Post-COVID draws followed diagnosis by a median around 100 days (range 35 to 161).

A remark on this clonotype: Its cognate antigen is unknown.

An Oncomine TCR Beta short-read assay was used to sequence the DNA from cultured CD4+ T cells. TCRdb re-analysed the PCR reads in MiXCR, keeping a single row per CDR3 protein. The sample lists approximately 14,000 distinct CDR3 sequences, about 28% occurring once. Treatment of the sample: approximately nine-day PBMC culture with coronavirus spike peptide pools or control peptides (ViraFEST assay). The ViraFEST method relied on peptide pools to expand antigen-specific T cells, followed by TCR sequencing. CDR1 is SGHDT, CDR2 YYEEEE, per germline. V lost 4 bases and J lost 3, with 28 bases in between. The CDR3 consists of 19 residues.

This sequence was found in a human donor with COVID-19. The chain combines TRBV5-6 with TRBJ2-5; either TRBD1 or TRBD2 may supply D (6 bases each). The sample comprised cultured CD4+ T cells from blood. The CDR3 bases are TGTGCCAGCAGCACCACAGGGCTCGCGTTTCGGCGGGGAGAAGAGACCCAGTACTTC. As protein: CASSTTGLAFRRGEETQYF.